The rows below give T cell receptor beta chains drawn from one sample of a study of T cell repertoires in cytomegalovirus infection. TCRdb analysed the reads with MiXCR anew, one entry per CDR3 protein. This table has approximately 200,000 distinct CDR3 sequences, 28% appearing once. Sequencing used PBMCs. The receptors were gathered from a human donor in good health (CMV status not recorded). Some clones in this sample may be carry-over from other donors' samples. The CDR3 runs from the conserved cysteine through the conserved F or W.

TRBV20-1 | CSATPPGTEAFF
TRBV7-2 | CASSSGQVGYTF
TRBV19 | CASSRRGETQYF
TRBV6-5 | CAAKGATEDSGANVLTF
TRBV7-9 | CASSWNREDEQYF
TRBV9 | CASSADRPSYGYTF
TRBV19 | CASSMSRNTEAFF
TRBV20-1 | CSASRSGWGNTEAFF
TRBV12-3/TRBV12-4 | CASSFYSYNEQFF
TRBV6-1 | CASSEAGQGMGYTF